One sample yielded the 9 T cell receptor beta chains listed below, sequenced in a study of somatic mutations in cytotoxic T cells in rheumatoid arthritis. Generated by immunoSEQ multiplex PCR, the TCRdb table keeps only in-frame clones and is missing some. The data hold roughly 14,000 clones, with under 80% observed a single time. Sequencing was carried out using CD8+ T cells sorted from blood. Source of these receptors: an adult with rheumatoid arthritis.

This chain links TRBV5-1 with TRBJ1-2; a weak D match, TRBD1 (6 bases). This CDR3 is built from 14 residues. From germline, CDR1 is SGHRS and CDR2 YFSETQ. Trimming took 3 bases from V and 0 from J, leaving 9 bases between them. The CDR3 DNA is TGCGCCAGCAGCTCACAGGGCACTAACTATGGCTACACCTTC. Residues: CASSSQGTNYGYTF.

This clone was detected only a few times. The chain links TRBV7-9 to TRBJ2-3; D is unclear. Germline-derived CDR1 and CDR2 are SEHNR and FQNEAQ (reference sequence). The V gene lost 1 base and the J gene lost 0 bases, with 11 bases spanning the gap. The CDR3 sequence is 16 residues long. Here the CDR3 reads CASSLGRQASTDTQYF. Written as DNA, the CDR3 is TGTGCCAGCAGCTTAGGTCGGCAGGCTAGCACAGATACGCAGTATTTT. Full variable domain (rest looked up from reference TRBV7-9 and TRBJ2-3): DTGVSQNPRHKITKRGQNVTFRCDPISEHNRLYWYRQTLGQGPEFLTYFQNEAQLEKSRLLSDRFSAERPKGSFSTLEIQRTEQGDSAMYLCASSLGRQASTDTQYFGPGTRLTVL.

The chain uses TRBV6-1 and TRBJ1-6, with D tentatively TRBD1 (5 bases). With 6 bases removed from V and 5 bases from J, the gap between germline ends came to 14 bases. Germline V gives CDR1 MNHNS, CDR2 SASEGT. This CDR3 spans 15 amino acids. The DNA for the CDR3 is TGTGCCAGCAGGGCAGGGAATATCCATAATTCACCCCTCCACTTT. Its protein is CASRAGNIHNSPLHF.

The chain links TRBV14 to TRBJ1-1; possible D gene TRBD1, 5 bases. CDR3 size: 13 residues. Germline V CDR1 and CDR2: SGHDN, FVKESK. Trimming removed 4 bases at V and 6 bases at J, with 12 bases between. The CDR3 spells CASSLDSLSEAFF. The DNA for the CDR3 is TGTGCCAGCAGCCTAGACAGTCTGTCTGAAGCTTTCTTT.

The chain carries TRBV9 and TRBJ1-3, with D hard to call. Germline V gene data show CDR1 as SGDLS and CDR2 as YYNGEE. CDR3 size: 14 residues. With 2 bases removed from V and 4 bases from J, the gap between germline ends came to 10 bases. The CDR3 loop is CASSVAGAGNTIYF. The CDR3 DNA follows: TGTGCCAGCAGCGTCGCGGGTGCCGGAAACACCATATATTTT.

The rearrangement uses TRBV29-1 and TRBJ2-7, with D possibly called TRBD1 or TRBD2 (5 bases each). V was shortened by 3 bases and J by 6 bases, with 9 bases between the two germline ends. The CDR3 has 11 residues. CDR1 is SQVTM and CDR2 is ANQGSEA in the germline V gene. The CDR3 loop reads CSVDSGTEQYF. The CDR3 nucleotides read TGCAGCGTTGACTCGGGGACCGAGCAGTACTTC.

With respect to this clone: Other DNA sequences in the same sample also yield this CDR3. The CDR3 DNA sequence: TGCGCCAGCAAGGCCAGGGAGAACACTGAAGCTTTCTTT. This codes for CASKARENTEAFF. This chain links TRBV10-1 with TRBJ1-1, with TRBD1 as a possible D gene (5 bases). Germline CDR1 reads WNHNN; CDR2 reads SYGVQD (reference sequence). The CDR3 runs to 13 residues. V gave up 7 bases and J gave up 1 base, with 10 bases separating them.

The rearrangement joins TRBV7-8 to TRBJ1-4; D is uncertain. The germline V gene encodes CDR1 SGHVS and CDR2 FQNEAQ. V was cut by 5 bases and J by 7 bases, with 14 bases left in between. This CDR3 is 14 amino acids long. CDR3 coding DNA: TGTGCCAGCAGCCTATCGGTAAGCCCTGAAAAACTGTTTTTT. Encoded protein: CASSLSVSPEKLFF. The full variable domain, with the rest looked up from reference TRBV7-8 and TRBJ1-4, is GAGVSQSPRYKVAKRGQDVALRCDPISGHVSLFWYQQALGQGPEFLTYFQNEAQLDKSGLPSDRFFAERPEGSVSTLKIQRTQQEDSAVYLCASSLSVSPEKLFFGSGTQLSVL.

V and J are TRBV2 and TRBJ2-1, with D uncertain. This CDR3 contains 13 residues. The V gene's germline CDR1 is SNHLY and CDR2 FYNNEI. V lost 6 bases to trimming and J lost 6 bases, with 12 bases between them. CDR3 coding DNA: TGTGCCAGCAGGCCTGGGGTAGTCAATGAGCAGTTCTTC. Amino acid sequence: CASRPGVVNEQFF.